The 30 T cell receptor beta chains listed next were all sequenced from one sample in a study of cytomegalovirus exposure and HLA in healthy donors. The method was immunoSEQ multiplex PCR; TCRdb's version includes in-frame clones alone and lacks a portion of them. The sample yields some 170,000 clones, 65% to 90% seen once. Input material: PBMCs. The receptors stem from a woman aged 18-35 years in good health and CMV-seronegative.

The gene calls are TRBV7-2 and TRBJ2-7, with D possibly being TRBD2 (7 bases). The V end lost 4 bases, the J end lost 6 bases, and 19 bases lay between the germline ends. Germline-derived CDR1 and CDR2 are SGHTA and FQGNSA. CDR3 length: 15 amino acids. CDR3 in amino acids: CASSSRGRGFGEQYF. DNA of the CDR3: TGTGCCAGCAGCTCCCGGGGGCGGGGGTTCGGCGAGCAGTACTTC.

As to this clone: This CDR3 is also generated by other DNA sequences in the sample. J is TRBJ1-3 and V is TRBV5-1; D is unresolved. V lost 0 bases and J lost 0, with 7 bases in between. CDR3 length equals 15 residues. Germline V lookup: CDR1 SGHRS, CDR2 YFSETQ. CDR3 amino acids: CASSLEGGSGNTIYF. CDR3 sequence (DNA): TGCGCCAGCAGCTTGGAAGGCGGCTCTGGAAACACCATATATTTT.

This chain links TRBV5-6 with TRBJ2-1; weak D call: TRBD1 (5 bases). Trimming removed 4 bases at V and 3 bases at J, with 17 bases between. CDR1 SGHDT and CDR2 YYEEEE come from the germline V gene. CDR3 length: 16 amino acids. Written as DNA, the CDR3 is TGTGCCAGCAGCCTCGACGTTGGGGCAATCTACAATGAGCAGTTCTTC. Its translation is CASSLDVGAIYNEQFF.

The chain is built from TRBV27 and TRBJ1-1; weak D call: TRBD1 (6 bases). V was shortened by 4 bases and J by 0 bases, with 15 bases between the two germline ends. The germline gives CDR1 MNHEY, CDR2 SMNVEV (reference sequence). The CDR3 is 16 residues long. The CDR3 DNA is TGTGCCAGCAGTTGGGGGCAGGGGAATATGAACACTGAAGCTTTCTTT. Translation: CASSWGQGNMNTEAFF.

The CDR3: CASSPPTGPGNTIYF. The CDR3, as DNA: TGTGCCAGCTCACCACCGACAGGCCCTGGAAACACCATATATTTT. The J gene is TRBJ1-3, the V gene TRBV18, with D possibly being TRBD1 (6 bases). The CDR3 sequence is 15 residues long. Per the germline V gene, CDR1 is KGHSH and CDR2 is LQKENI. Trimming pared 0 bases from V and 2 bases from J, leaving 8 bases between.

The rearrangement links TRBV12-5 to TRBJ2-1, with D perhaps matching TRBD2 (6 bases). With 0 bases removed from V and 7 bases from J, the gap between germline ends came to 10 bases. The CDR3 has 14 amino acids. Germline CDR1 LGHNT, CDR2 FRNRAP. In DNA, the CDR3 is TGTGCTAGTGGTTTGGTACCCGGGGGAAATGAGCAGTTCTTC. This translates into CASGLVPGGNEQFF.

The chain is built from TRBV11-3 and TRBJ1-1, with D possibly matching TRBD1 (5 bases). Trimming removed 5 bases at V and 4 bases at J, with 11 bases between. Germline assignment: CDR1 SGHNT and CDR2 YENEEA. This CDR3 has 13 amino acids. The CDR3 spells CASSPGLITEAFF. The DNA of the CDR3 is TGTGCCAGCAGCCCAGGGCTCATCACTGAAGCTTTCTTT.

The chain recombines TRBV9 with TRBJ2-2; 9 bases are shared with TRBD2. CDR1 and CDR2 from the germline V gene are SGDLS and YYNGEE. V trimming: 0 bases; J trimming: 1 base; junction bases outside the gene matches: 7. The CDR3 consists of 18 residues. The CDR3 coding sequence is TGTGCCAGCAGCGTAGGGGTTAGCGGGGGCCTGAACACCGGGGAGCTGTTTTTT. Amino acids: CASSVGVSGGLNTGELFF. The full variable domain, its missing parts supplied by reference TRBV9 and TRBJ2-2, is DSGVTQTPKHLITATGQRVTLRCSPRSGDLSVYWYQQSLDQGLQFLIQYYNGEERAKGNILERFSAQQFPDLHSELNLSSLELGDSALYFCASSVGVSGGLNTGELFFGEGSRLTVL.

This sequence joins TRBV19 and TRBJ2-5; no firm D call. Germline CDR1 reads LNHDA; CDR2 reads SQIVND (reference sequence). The CDR3 covers 14 residues. Trimming took 4 bases from V and 7 from J, leaving 16 bases between them. DNA for the CDR3: TGTGCCAGTAGTAGAGCCATCTCCCCAGGGACCCAGTACTTC. Translation gives CASSRAISPGTQYF.

V and J are TRBV5-6 and TRBJ1-5, with D tentatively TRBD1 (6 bases). Germline V lookup: CDR1 SGHDT, CDR2 YYEEEE. The CDR3 is 15 amino acids. Deletions cut 2 bases from V and 3 bases from J, with 12 bases between. The CDR3 coding sequence is TGTGCCAGCAGCTTTGGACAGACCTCCAATCAGCCCCAGCATTTT. The encoded protein is CASSFGQTSNQPQHF.

V is TRBV10-3 and J is TRBJ1-4; TRBD1 aligns across 7 bases. The CDR3 spans 15 residues. The trim removed 5 bases at V and 4 bases at J, leaving 7 bases unmatched. CDR1 and CDR2 from the germline V gene are ENHRY and SYGVKD. The CDR3 is CAISPRQGYNEKLFF. The CDR3, as DNA: TGTGCCATCAGTCCCCGACAGGGCTATAATGAAAAACTGTTTTTT.

V is TRBV4-3 and J is TRBJ2-3; 9 bases map to TRBD2. The CDR3 runs 14 residues. V trimming: 3 bases; J trimming: 4 bases; junction bases outside the gene matches: 2. The V gene's germline CDR1 is LGHNA and CDR2 YSLEER. CDR3 nucleotides: TGCGCCAGCAGCCAGCGGGAGGGCTCAGATACGCAGTATTTT. This translates into CASSQREGSDTQYF.

The rearrangement uses TRBV6-5 and TRBJ1-2; 8 nucleotides line up with TRBD1. V lost 6 bases and J lost 2; bases outside the gene matches: 5. CDR3 size: 14 residues. Germline CDR1 is MNHEY and CDR2 is SVGAGI. CDR3 amino acids: CASRKTGVNYGYTF. The CDR3 DNA reads TGTGCCAGCAGAAAGACAGGGGTAAACTATGGCTACACCTTC.

This rearrangement joins TRBV7-3 to TRBJ1-6; 9 nucleotides agree with TRBD1. Germline V lookup: CDR1 SGHTA, CDR2 FQGTGA. Unmatched junction bases numbered 4, after V lost 4 bases and J lost 9 bases. The CDR3 runs to 14 residues. CDR3 in amino acids: CASSSGQGSSPLHF. DNA of the CDR3: TGTGCCAGCAGCTCCGGACAGGGGAGTTCACCCCTCCACTTT.

In its sample, this clone was seen once. The CDR3, as DNA: TGTGCCAGCAGGGAGGGAGGCTATGGCTACACCTTC. Residues: CASREGGYGYTF. V usage is TRBV6-6 and J usage is TRBJ1-2, with D hard to call. There are 12 residues in the CDR3. Germline values: CDR1 MNHNY, CDR2 SVGAGI (reference sequence). V dropped 6 bases and J dropped 4 bases, with 9 bases sitting between them.

CDR3 loop: CATRQETTSYGYTF. The CDR3 DNA is TGTGCCACCCGACAGGAGACCACGAGCTATGGCTACACCTTC. This chain links TRBV10-3 with TRBJ1-2; D may be TRBD1 (6 bases). Germline values: CDR1 ENHRY, CDR2 SYGVKD. Trimming removed 10 bases from V and 4 bases from J, with 19 bases in between. CDR3 length: 14 amino acids.

V usage is TRBV4-2 and J usage is TRBJ2-5; 8 bases line up with TRBD2. V shed 0 bases, J shed 3 bases, and the junction held 3 bases outside the gene matches. The V gene's germline CDR1 is LGHNA and CDR2 YNFKEQ. The CDR3 has 15 residues. As DNA, the CDR3 is TGTGCCAGCAGCCAAGATCGGGGGGGGGAAGAGACCCAGTACTTC. Translation gives CASSQDRGGEETQYF.

This clone appeared once. The chain is built from TRBV30 and TRBJ1-1, with D possibly TRBD1 on 5 matching bases. CDR1 GTSNPN and CDR2 SVGIG come from the germline V gene (reference sequence). The CDR3 loop spans 15 amino acids. V was clipped by 2 bases and J by 0 bases, with 13 bases between them. Written as DNA, the CDR3 is TGTGCCTGGAGTTTCTACAGGCACTTGAACACTGAAGCTTTCTTT. This sequence encodes CAWSFYRHLNTEAFF.

Comment on this clone: Mismatch with germline at one junction end may stem from a read error. The chain is built from TRBV2 and TRBJ2-5; 8 nucleotides align to TRBD2. CDR1 and CDR2 (germline): SNHLY, FYNNEI. CDR3 length: 12 amino acids. CDR3 bases: TGTGCCAGCAGTGACCAACTAGCGGAAAGAAACTTC. Residues: CASSDQLAERNF.

The genes are TRBV4-3 and TRBJ1-5, with 8 nucleotides matching TRBD1. The CDR3 loop spans 19 amino acids. The germline gives CDR1 LGHNA, CDR2 YSLEER. The V gene end was trimmed by 0 bases and the J gene end by 0 bases; junction bases not matched to a gene: 10. CDR3 loop: CASSQDLNRGGFSNQPQHF. DNA of the CDR3: TGCGCCAGCAGCCAAGATCTCAACAGGGGGGGATTTAGCAATCAGCCCCAGCATTTT.

This clone was observed once. The J gene is TRBJ1-3, the V gene TRBV11-2; D is perhaps TRBD1 (5 bases). The CDR3 extends over 16 amino acids. In germline, CDR1 is SGHAT, CDR2 FQNNGV. The V gene lost 2 bases and the J gene lost 0 bases, with 11 bases spanning the gap. The CDR3 sequence is CASSLLGLVSGNTIYF. The CDR3 DNA reads as TGTGCCAGCAGCTTACTGGGGCTAGTCTCTGGAAACACCATATATTTT.

This clone appeared once. V and J are TRBV7-9 and TRBJ1-1; D remains ambiguous. CDR3 length: 14 amino acids. Germline V gene sequence: CDR1 SEHNR, CDR2 FQNEAQ (reference sequence). The V end was cut by 1 base, the J end by 2 bases, with 8 bases between. CDR3 nucleotide sequence: TGTGCCAGCAGCTTAGAACAGCTAAACACTGAAGCTTTCTTT. Translated, it gives CASSLEQLNTEAFF.

This clone was found once. The chain recombines TRBV9 with TRBJ1-4; D is ambiguous. Per germline, CDR1 SGDLS and CDR2 YYNGEE. Deletions cut 3 bases from V and 6 bases from J, with 15 bases between. The CDR3 is 15 amino acids. The CDR3 spells CASSATGLRDEKLFF. CDR3 nucleotide sequence: TGTGCCAGCAGCGCGACCGGGCTGAGGGATGAAAAACTGTTTTTT.

This chain links TRBV7-2 with TRBJ1-2, with D perhaps TRBD1 (5 bases). Germline V gene lookup returns CDR1 SGHTA and CDR2 FQGNSA. The CDR3 has 14 amino acids. The V and J ends lost 5 bases and 4 bases respectively, with 14 bases between them. The CDR3 sequence is CASSATGTAYGYTF. Written as DNA, the CDR3 is TGTGCCAGCAGCGCTACAGGAACCGCCTATGGCTACACCTTC.

This clone was seen a handful of times. The chain links TRBV2 to TRBJ2-5; 12 bases match TRBD2. Germline V gene sequence: CDR1 SNHLY, CDR2 FYNNEI. Trimming took 4 bases from V and 3 from J; bases not matched to a gene: 3. This CDR3 is 15 amino acids long. The CDR3 DNA follows: TGTGCCAGCAGTGGACTAGCGGGAGTAGAAGAGACCCAGTACTTC. This sequence encodes CASSGLAGVEETQYF.

In this sample, this clone turned up once. The chain combines TRBV7-2 with TRBJ2-1; TRBD1 matches at 9 bases. The V gene's germline CDR1 is SGHTA and CDR2 FQGNSA. This CDR3 is 17 amino acids long. Trimming removed 1 base from V and 4 bases from J; junction bases left unmatched: 8. CDR3 DNA: TGTGCCAGCAGCTTAGGGGGGACAGGGCCACCATACAATGAGCAGTTCTTC. Protein: CASSLGGTGPPYNEQFF.

Here the CDR3 reads CAIRPGLAGGELFF. CDR3 coding DNA: TGTGCCATCAGACCGGGACTAGCGGGCGGGGAGCTGTTTTTT. The chain combines TRBV10-3 with TRBJ2-2, with 12 bases matching TRBD2. After removal of 6 bases from V and 7 bases from J, the junction contained 3 bases not matched to a gene. CDR1 is ENHRY and CDR2 is SYGVKD in the germline V gene. This CDR3 has 14 amino acids.

The V gene is TRBV6-4, the J gene TRBJ2-2; TRBD2 might be the D (6 bases). Germline V gene data show CDR1 as MRHNA and CDR2 as SNTAGT. The V gene lost 5 bases and the J gene lost 6 bases, with 10 bases spanning the gap. CDR3 length: 13 amino acids. In DNA, the CDR3 is TGTGCCAGCAGTCCTGGGACTTCCGGGGAGCTGTTTTTT. It codes for CASSPGTSGELFF.

The chain is built from TRBV7-2 and TRBJ2-3, with D tentatively TRBD2 (5 bases). Trimming pared 7 bases from V and 2 bases from J, leaving 16 bases between. There are 15 residues in the CDR3. From germline, CDR1 is SGHTA and CDR2 FQGNSA. CDR3 sequence (DNA): TGTGCCAGCAACATTTACAGCGGATTCACAGATACGCAGTATTTT. Protein: CASNIYSGFTDTQYF.

The V call is TRBV29-1, the J call TRBJ1-2; TRBD1 might be the D (6 bases). Per the germline V gene, CDR1 is SQVTM and CDR2 is ANQGSEA. V was trimmed by 5 bases and J by 4 bases, leaving 11 bases between them. This CDR3 has 12 amino acids. The CDR3 sequence is CSVQGNRYGYTF. CDR3 DNA sequence: TGCAGCGTTCAGGGGAATCGCTATGGCTACACCTTC.